The 16 T cell receptor beta chains in this list originate from one sample, sequenced in a study of blood T cell repertoires in COVID-19. Libraries were prepared by immunoSEQ multiplex PCR; TCRdb keeps only in-frame clonotypes and omits some of them. The sample carries over 200,000 clones, 82% recorded once. Sequencing used PBMCs or T cells enriched from blood (not recorded which). These receptors all stem from a man aged 35 to 55 who had recovered from COVID-19.

The CDR3 loop is CASSHGDRENSPLHF. Written as DNA, the CDR3 is TGTGCCAGCAGCCACGGGGACAGGGAGAATTCACCCCTCCACTTT. The chain has TRBV3-1 (or the pseudogene TRBV3-2) and TRBJ1-6, with 9 bases that match TRBD1. There are 15 residues in the CDR3. Unmatched junction bases numbered 4, after V lost 3 bases and J lost 7 bases. The germline CDR1 and CDR2 sequences are LGHDT and YNNKEL (reference sequence).

The rearrangement links TRBV4-1 to TRBJ2-1; 10 bases line up with TRBD2. The CDR3 is 16 residues long. From germline, CDR1 is MGHRA and CDR2 YSYEKL. After removal of 4 bases from V and 4 bases from J, the junction contained 7 bases not matched to a gene. The CDR3 sequence: CASSLPSGGAYNEQFF. DNA of the CDR3: TGCGCCAGCAGCCTACCGAGCGGGGGGGCTTACAATGAGCAGTTCTTC.

This clone has a handful of counts. The gene calls are TRBV7-6 and TRBJ2-2; the match to TRBD2 covers 13 bases. The CDR3 loop spans 18 amino acids. Germline-derived CDR1 and CDR2 are SGHVS and FNYEAQ. V shed 3 bases, J shed 0 bases, and the junction held 4 bases outside the gene matches. CDR3 in DNA: TGTGCCAGCAGCTTGACTAGCGGGGGGCTAGCGAACACCGGGGAGCTGTTTTTT. This codes for CASSLTSGGLANTGELFF.

V usage is TRBV2 and J usage is TRBJ2-1; 9 bases are a match to TRBD2. The germline CDR1 and CDR2 sequences are SNHLY and FYNNEI. V shed 5 bases, J shed 5 bases, and the junction held 7 bases outside the gene matches. The CDR3 consists of 15 residues. The chain's CDR3 is CASSRTSGRHNEQFF. CDR3 bases: TGTGCCAGCAGTAGAACTAGCGGGCGCCACAATGAGCAGTTCTTC.

The chain links TRBV4-1 to TRBJ2-3, with TRBD2 matching 10 bases. Looked up from germline, CDR1 is MGHRA and CDR2 is YSYEKL. The CDR3 is 16 residues long. The V and J ends lost 1 base and 6 bases, in that order; junction bases with no gene match: 7. The CDR3 coding sequence is TGCGCCAGCAGCCAAGTGGGCCTAGCGGGAGTGGATACGCAGTATTTT. This codes for CASSQVGLAGVDTQYF.

For the CDR3, the DNA is TGCAGCGTTGCTGTCCCGGTGCTCGCTGGGGCCAACGTCCTGACTTTC. Encoded protein: CSVAVPVLAGANVLTF. V gene TRBV29-1 combines with J gene TRBJ2-6; D gene uncertain. The V and J ends lost 4 bases and 2 bases respectively, with 15 bases between them. The CDR3 has 16 amino acids. Germline CDR1 and CDR2: SQVTM and ANQGSEA.

The table lists this clone with many counts. The CDR3 bases are TGTGCCAGCTCACCGGGACAGCAAAACTATGGCTACACCTTC. It specifies CASSPGQQNYGYTF. V usage is TRBV18 and J usage is TRBJ1-2, with 7 positions matching TRBD1. Germline V lookup: CDR1 KGHSH, CDR2 LQKENI. Trimming removed 3 bases from V and 2 bases from J; junction bases left unmatched: 3. The CDR3 has 14 residues.

A few counts support this clone. This chain connects TRBV4-2 to TRBJ2-7, with 9 nucleotides matching TRBD1. The germline V gene encodes CDR1 LGHNA and CDR2 YNFKEQ. Trimming took 2 bases from V and 3 from J; bases not matched to a gene: 8. The CDR3 covers 16 residues. DNA for the CDR3: TGTGCCAGCAGCCAACTACCCCGGGACAGGGACTACGAGCAGTACTTC. Its translation is CASSQLPRDRDYEQYF.

This clone was observed once. This chain connects TRBV6-4 to TRBJ2-7; no reliable D call. Per germline, CDR1 MRHNA and CDR2 SNTAGT. The V end was cut by 4 bases, the J end by 1 base, with 14 bases between. The CDR3 contains 15 residues. For the CDR3, the DNA is TGTGCCAGCAGTGCTCTCCCTAACCCATCCTACGAGCAGTACTTC. Protein sequence: CASSALPNPSYEQYF.

The V call is TRBV24-1, the J call TRBJ1-1, with a tentative D call TRBD1 (6 bases). This CDR3 has 15 residues. Germline lookup yields CDR1 KGHDR and CDR2 SFDVKD. Trimming cost V 3 bases and J 1 base, with 11 bases left between them. The CDR3 loop reads CATSDPKTGNTEAFF. The CDR3, as DNA: TGTGCCACCAGTGATCCGAAGACAGGGAACACTGAAGCTTTCTTT.

The CDR3 loop is CASSLREGWEKLFF. The DNA for the CDR3 is TGTGCCAGCAGCCTTCGGGAGGGCTGGGAAAAACTGTTTTTT. The genes are TRBV6-5 and TRBJ1-4, with unresolved D. Trimming stripped 6 bases from V and 8 bases from J, with 16 bases between. The CDR3 runs to 14 residues. The germline gives CDR1 MNHEY, CDR2 SVGAGI.

The J gene is TRBJ2-1, the V gene TRBV18, with 9 bases fitting TRBD2. The CDR3 runs to 18 residues. The V segment lost 3 bases and the J segment 2 bases; nucleotides outside the gene matches: 11. The germline V gene encodes CDR1 KGHSH and CDR2 LQKENI. Here the CDR3 DNA reads TGTGCCAGCTCACCGGGAATTAGCGGGAGCGGGGCCTACAATGAGCAGTTCTTC. Encoded protein: CASSPGISGSGAYNEQFF. The variable domain in full, completed from reference TRBV18 and TRBJ2-1, reads NAGVMQNPRHLVRRRGQEARLRCSPMKGHSHVYWYRQLPEEGLKFMVYLQKENIIDESGMPKERFSAEFPKEGPSILRIQQVVRGDSAAYFCASSPGISGSGAYNEQFFGPGTRLTVL.

The genes are TRBV27 and TRBJ2-1; no definite D call. The V end was cut by 2 bases, the J end by 8 bases, with 10 bases between. The CDR3 spans 13 residues. Germline CDR1 MNHEY, CDR2 SMNVEV (reference sequence). CDR3 sequence: CASSLTPAHEQFF. For the CDR3, the DNA is TGTGCCAGCAGTTTAACTCCCGCACATGAGCAGTTCTTC.

This clone was found once. The V call is TRBV6-5, the J call TRBJ1-5; TRBD1 might be the D (6 bases). The V and J ends lost 6 bases and 2 bases respectively, with 11 bases between them. The germline gives CDR1 MNHEY, CDR2 SVGAGI. The CDR3 loop spans 14 amino acids. For the CDR3, the DNA is TGTGCCAGCAGACCCCGACAGGGCAATCAGCCCCAGCATTTT. The encoded protein is CASRPRQGNQPQHF.

V usage is TRBV28 and J usage is TRBJ1-1, with D possibly matching TRBD1 (5 bases). Between the trimmed V and J ends, which lost 4 bases and 11 bases, there was a span of 20 bases. Germline V gives CDR1 MDHEN, CDR2 SYDVKM. The CDR3 runs to 14 residues. In DNA form, the CDR3 reads TGTGCCAGCAGTTCAGATTACAGCATGAACAGGGCTTTCTTT. Protein sequence: CASSSDYSMNRAFF.

This clone was detected a few times. The genes are TRBV12-3 or TRBV12-4 and TRBJ2-5, with D perhaps matching TRBD2 (5 bases). Trimming shortened V by 6 bases and J by 5 bases, and 13 bases separated the two germline ends. This CDR3 has 13 residues. CDR3 region: CASSLARIETQYF. CDR3 in DNA: TGTGCCAGCAGCCTAGCCCGGATTGAGACCCAGTACTTC.